These 14 T cell receptor beta chains share one sample of origin, sequenced in a study of blood T cell repertoires in COVID-19. The data were produced by immunoSEQ multiplex PCR, yet TCRdb's version contains in-frame clones alone and is incomplete. The repertoire holds roughly 230,000 clones, with roughly 85% as singletons. Sequencing was carried out using peripheral blood. The receptors were sampled from a man in his forties or fifties with acute or convalescent COVID-19.

The V gene is TRBV7-8, the J gene TRBJ2-5, with D possibly TRBD2 on 6 matching bases. Germline CDR1 and CDR2: SGHVS and FQNEAQ. The CDR3 has 15 amino acids. Trimming removed 5 bases at V and 2 bases at J, with 15 bases between. The CDR3 nucleotides read TGTGCCAGCAGCCCCACGGGGGTAGGGCAAGAGACCCAGTACTTC. Amino acids: CASSPTGVGQETQYF.

Turning to this clone: This CDR3 is also generated by other DNA sequences in the sample. This chain connects TRBV11-2 to TRBJ1-1; tentative D call: TRBD1 (5 bases). The CDR3 loop spans 12 amino acids. Trimming pared 3 bases from V and 5 bases from J, leaving 7 bases between. The germline V gene encodes CDR1 SGHAT and CDR2 FQNNGV. CDR3 protein: CASSFGGTEAFF. CDR3 nucleotides: TGTGCCAGCAGCTTCGGGGGTACTGAAGCTTTCTTT.

The chain recombines TRBV6-1 with TRBJ2-1; perhaps TRBD1 as D (7 bases). The CDR3 has 17 amino acids. V was trimmed by 1 base and J by 3 bases, leaving 16 bases between them. Germline CDR1 MNHNS, CDR2 SASEGT. This CDR3 is CASSEDQGVDYYNEQFF. The CDR3 bases are TGTGCCAGCAGTGAAGATCAGGGGGTGGACTACTACAATGAGCAGTTCTTC.

The chain has TRBV15 and TRBJ2-6; possible D gene TRBD1, 6 bases. The CDR3 sequence is 19 residues long. Germline CDR1 and CDR2: LNHNV and YYDKDF (reference sequence). Trimming took 1 base from V and 0 from J, leaving 16 bases between them. The CDR3 loop is CATSRVQVTGPSGANVLTF. In DNA, the CDR3 is TGTGCCACCAGCAGAGTACAGGTGACAGGCCCCTCTGGGGCCAACGTCCTGACTTTC.

The CDR3 spells CASSYSTGVRTFF. The CDR3 bases are TGTGCCAGCAGTTACTCAACAGGGGTCCGAACTTTCTTT. The chain carries TRBV6-2 or TRBV6-3 and TRBJ1-1, with TRBD1 identical over 7 bases. The CDR3 loop spans 13 amino acids. V dropped 0 bases and J dropped 12; count of bases not matched to a gene: 7. Germline V gives CDR1 MNHEY, CDR2 SVGEGT.

The chain recombines TRBV11-2 with TRBJ2-1; 12 bases map to TRBD2. Germline V CDR1 and CDR2: SGHAT, FQNNGV. V shed 4 bases and J 8 bases; nucleotides not matched to a gene: 6. The CDR3 loop spans 15 amino acids. CDR3 sequence (DNA): TGTGCCAGCAGCTCCCATACTAGCGGGGGGTATGAGCAGTTCTTC. This codes for CASSSHTSGGYEQFF.

V and J are TRBV2 and TRBJ1-2; 8 bases align to TRBD1. Germline V gene data show CDR1 as SNHLY and CDR2 as FYNNEI. The CDR3 has 13 residues. With 10 bases clipped from V and 3 bases from J, the junction kept 7 bases outside the gene matches. In DNA form, the CDR3 reads TGTGCCATAGAGACAGGGGCGGACTATGGCTACACCTTC. Residues: CAIETGADYGYTF.

The rearrangement joins TRBV28 to TRBJ2-1; TRBD2 agrees at 9 bases. Germline CDR1 is MDHEN and CDR2 is SYDVKM. The CDR3 is 13 amino acids. After removal of 6 bases from V and 8 bases from J, the junction contained 5 bases not matched to a gene. The CDR3 DNA reads TGTGCCAGCAGCGCGGGGGGGCTCGATGAGCAGTTCTTC. As protein: CASSAGGLDEQFF.

This sequence joins TRBV5-1 and TRBJ1-5; D may be TRBD1 (5 bases). Germline V gene sequence: CDR1 SGHRS, CDR2 YFSETQ. This CDR3 has 14 amino acids. V was cut by 1 base and J by 5 bases, with 10 bases left in between. In DNA, the CDR3 is TGCGCCAGCAGCTTGCAGGGAGGTGATCAGCCCCAGCATTTT. It encodes CASSLQGGDQPQHF.

V is TRBV6-5 and J is TRBJ1-2; 10 nucleotides align to TRBD1. Germline V gene sequence: CDR1 MNHEY, CDR2 SVGAGI. The J segment lost 4 bases and the V segment lost 4 bases, leaving 6 bases of the junction unmatched. The length of the CDR3 is 15 residues. The DNA for the CDR3 is TGTGCCAGCAGTTTAAGACAGGGGGCTCCCTATGGCTACACCTTC. This sequence encodes CASSLRQGAPYGYTF.

This clone turned up a few times. The chain links TRBV18 to TRBJ1-1; D gene unclear. Germline CDR1 reads KGHSH; CDR2 reads LQKENI. The CDR3 runs to 13 residues. V was trimmed by 3 bases and J by 3 bases, leaving 8 bases between them. The CDR3 DNA is TGTGCCAGCTCACCCTGGGGAGACACTGAAGCTTTCTTT. This codes for CASSPWGDTEAFF.

The count of this clone is one. This chain uses TRBV5-6 with TRBJ2-3; 8 bases are a match to TRBD2. Per germline, CDR1 SGHDT and CDR2 YYEEEE. The CDR3 spans 16 residues. Trimming removed 4 bases from V and 7 bases from J; junction bases left unmatched: 14. CDR3 protein: CASSPLSGERVNTQYF. The CDR3 bases are TGTGCCAGCAGCCCACTTAGCGGGGAGCGAGTTAATACGCAGTATTTT.

The rearrangement links TRBV29-1 to TRBJ1-2; TRBD1 is a possible D gene (5 bases). V was shortened by 6 bases and J by 4 bases, with 12 bases between the two germline ends. The CDR3 is 12 residues long. Germline CDR1 SQVTM, CDR2 ANQGSEA. CDR3 region: CSVWTSPYGYTF. The CDR3 nucleotides are TGCAGCGTCTGGACATCCCCCTATGGCTACACCTTC.

Concerning this clone itself: Other DNA sequences in this specimen translate into the identical CDR3. This chain uses TRBV3-1 (or the pseudogene TRBV3-2) with TRBJ2-2; tentatively, D is TRBD2 (5 bases). The CDR3 runs to 14 residues. Deletions cut 1 base from V and 4 bases from J, with 7 bases between. Germline CDR1 and CDR2: LGHDT and YNNKEL (reference sequence). The CDR3 protein is CASSQGGGTGELFF. CDR3 nucleotide sequence: TGTGCCAGCAGCCAAGGAGGAGGCACCGGGGAGCTGTTTTTT.